The sequence of this T cell receptor (beta chain) was determined in a study of T cells in Graves' hyperthyroidism and ophthalmopathy. About the research overall: Peripheral blood specimens were obtained at initial diagnosis, prior to any treatment.

This CDR3 is built from 13 residues. Germline V gene data show CDR1 as MDHEN and CDR2 as SYDVKM. The V segment lost 8 bases and the J segment 4 bases; nucleotides outside the gene matches: 7. TCR beta CDR3 sequences were amplified from RNA transcripts. The HTBI set primed first-round TCR CDR3 RT-PCR. One entry per CDR3 protein, called by TCRdb with MiXCR from the multiplex PCR reads. The sample holds approximately 380,000 distinct CDR3 sequences, under 20% seen once. Based on clinical symptoms, serum thyroxine and TRAb, thyroid ultrasound and orbital computed tomography, diagnoses were reached. This clonotype was observed many times.

The receptor was derived from a young woman with Graves' hyperthyroidism. The V gene is TRBV28, the J gene TRBJ2-7, with 8 bases aligning to TRBD1. The specimen was blood. DNA of the CDR3: TGTGCCAGCCGACTCGACAGGGGTTACGAGCAGTACTTC. It encodes CASRLDRGYEQYF.